Following are 23 T cell receptor beta chains from one sample sequenced in a study of cytomegalovirus exposure and HLA in healthy donors. The PCR was carried out with 60 Vbeta primers and 13 Jbeta primers. Produced via immunoSEQ multiplex PCR; TCRdb's table is partial and in-frame only. Among some 170,000 clones listed, approximately 79% were seen once. Input material: PBMCs. These receptor sequences come from a man between 35 and 55 years old in good health and CMV-seronegative.

This clone was observed a few times. CDR3 nucleotides: TGTGCCAGCAGCTTACCCCGGAGCAGAACCTACAATGAGCAGTTCTTC. Translating gives CASSLPRSRTYNEQFF. This chain uses TRBV5-8 with TRBJ2-1; D unresolved. This CDR3 contains 16 residues. Germline V lookup: CDR1 SGHTS, CDR2 YDEGEE. Trimming shortened V by 2 bases and J by 2 bases, and 14 bases separated the two germline ends.

This chain connects TRBV9 to TRBJ2-7; a possible D gene is TRBD1 (5 bases). V was trimmed by 3 bases and J by 6 bases, leaving 13 bases between them. The CDR3 spans 13 residues. Germline CDR1 is SGDLS and CDR2 is YYNGEE. CDR3 sequence reads: CASSAGLQAEQYF. The CDR3 DNA sequence: TGTGCCAGCAGCGCTGGCCTACAGGCCGAGCAGTACTTC.

The V call is TRBV9, the J call TRBJ1-2, with 7 bases identical to TRBD1. J was trimmed by 5 bases and V by 3 bases; bases with no gene match: 4. The CDR3 sequence is 13 residues long. Germline CDR1 reads SGDLS; CDR2 reads YYNGEE. The CDR3 protein is CASSEGDRYGYTF. For the CDR3, the DNA is TGTGCCAGCAGCGAGGGGGACAGATATGGCTACACCTTC.

As DNA, the CDR3 is TGCGCCAGCAGGGGGAGCCCCTCTGGGGCCAACGTCCTGACTTTC. This encodes CASRGSPSGANVLTF. The V gene is TRBV10-1, the J gene TRBJ2-6, with D possibly TRBD2 on 5 matching bases. This CDR3 contains 15 residues. Looked up from germline, CDR1 is WNHNN and CDR2 is SYGVQD (reference sequence). V gave up 6 bases and J gave up 0 bases, with 9 bases separating them.

The CDR3 DNA reads TGTGCCAGCAGCCAAGTGAAGGTTAGCGGATACACAGATACGCAGTATTTT. Translated: CASSQVKVSGYTDTQYF. V and J are TRBV4-2 and TRBJ2-3, with TRBD2 as a possible D gene (6 bases). Germline CDR1 is LGHNA and CDR2 is YNFKEQ. The CDR3 is 17 residues long. The V and J ends lost 1 base and 2 bases respectively, with 16 bases between them.

The CDR3 sequence: CASNGQGVSGGELFF. CDR3 DNA: TGCGCCAGCAACGGACAGGGGGTATCGGGCGGGGAGCTGTTTTTT. The chain has TRBV5-1 and TRBJ2-2, with TRBD1 identical over 10 bases. Germline-derived CDR1 and CDR2 are SGHRS and YFSETQ. The CDR3 extends over 15 amino acids. Losses at the gene ends were 6 bases for V and 7 bases for J; bases not matched to a gene: 9.

The chain joins TRBV12-5 to TRBJ1-5; no reliable D call. V was cut by 0 bases and J by 0 bases, with 9 bases left in between. The germline gives CDR1 LGHNT, CDR2 FRNRAP. The CDR3 is 16 amino acids. The DNA of the CDR3 is TGTGCTAGTGGTTTGGTACTAGGGAATAGCAATCAGCCCCAGCATTTT. Protein sequence: CASGLVLGNSNQPQHF. Full variable domain (missing parts from reference TRBV12-5 and TRBJ1-5): DARVTQTPRHKVTEMGQEVTMRCQPILGHNTVFWYRQTMMQGLELLAYFRNRAPLDDSGMPKDRFSAEMPDATLATLKIQPSEPRDSAVYFCASGLVLGNSNQPQHFGDGTRLSIL.

The chain recombines TRBV5-1 with TRBJ2-6, with 8 bases that match TRBD1. There are 19 residues in the CDR3. Losses at the gene ends were 2 bases for V and 4 bases for J; bases not matched to a gene: 14. Germline assignment: CDR1 SGHRS and CDR2 YFSETQ. The CDR3 sequence: CASSFSGQGLSGGANVLTF. CDR3 DNA sequence: TGCGCCAGCAGCTTTAGCGGACAGGGACTGTCTGGAGGGGCCAACGTCCTGACTTTC. Supplemented by reference TRBV5-1 and TRBJ2-6, the full variable domain reads KAGVTQTPRYLIKTRGQQVTLSCSPISGHRSVSWYQQTPGQGLQFLFEYFSETQRNKGNFPGRFSGRQFSNSRSEMNVSTLELGDSALYLCASSFSGQGLSGGANVLTFGAGSRLTVL.

This chain links TRBV4-2 with TRBJ1-6; D is perhaps TRBD1 (5 bases). Trimming took 0 bases from V and 8 from J, leaving 14 bases between them. This CDR3 contains 16 residues. CDR1 and CDR2 from the germline V gene are LGHNA and YNFKEQ. The CDR3 nucleotides are TGTGCCAGCAGCCAAGATTCGGGGGGAAGTCATTCACCCCTCCACTTT. Encoded protein: CASSQDSGGSHSPLHF.

V and J are TRBV7-3 and TRBJ2-2, with D possibly being TRBD2 (7 bases). Trimming took 5 bases from V and 6 from J, leaving 16 bases between them. Germline assignment: CDR1 SGHTA and CDR2 FQGTGA. The CDR3 is 15 residues long. In nucleotides, the CDR3 is TGTGCCAGCAGCCAAACGGGGGGCGCAGCCGGGGAGCTGTTTTTT. Its translation is CASSQTGGAAGELFF.

The rearrangement joins TRBV15 to TRBJ2-6; D may be TRBD2 (5 bases). This CDR3 is 17 amino acids long. Trimming removed 8 bases from V and 0 bases from J, with 17 bases in between. The V gene's germline CDR1 is LNHNV and CDR2 YYDKDF (reference sequence). This chain's CDR3 is CATGTRQGPSGANVLTF. In DNA form, the CDR3 reads TGTGCCACCGGAACTAGGCAAGGTCCCTCTGGGGCCAACGTCCTGACTTTC.

The V call is TRBV27, the J call TRBJ1-5; 9 bases map to TRBD1. J was trimmed by 2 bases and V by 7 bases; bases with no gene match: 3. This CDR3 contains 14 residues. The germline V gene encodes CDR1 MNHEY and CDR2 SMNVEV (reference sequence). CDR3 in amino acids: CASTDRGGNQPQHF. For the CDR3, the DNA is TGTGCCAGCACGGACAGGGGTGGCAATCAGCCCCAGCATTTT.

This clone was detected only once. The chain employs TRBV18 and TRBJ1-1; D ambiguous. Trimming took off 3 bases at V and 0 bases at J, with 8 bases between the two ends. Looked up from germline, CDR1 is KGHSH and CDR2 is LQKENI. The CDR3 totals 14 residues. This CDR3 reads CASSPPGMNTEAFF. The CDR3 nucleotides are TGTGCCAGCTCACCCCCGGGTATGAACACTGAAGCTTTCTTT.

The chain recombines TRBV6-6 with TRBJ2-3; 8 nucleotides line up with TRBD2. J lost 6 bases, V lost 2 bases, and 7 bases had no gene match. The CDR3 is 15 residues long. Looked up from germline, CDR1 is MNHNY and CDR2 is SVGAGI (reference sequence). CDR3 sequence: CASSYRGLGGDTQYF. The DNA of the CDR3 is TGTGCCAGCAGTTACCGGGGACTAGGAGGGGATACGCAGTATTTT.

This clone has a handful of counts. The chain joins TRBV5-1 to TRBJ2-3; 7 bases agree with TRBD1. The CDR3 loop spans 16 amino acids. The germline gives CDR1 SGHRS, CDR2 YFSETQ. Trimming took 0 bases from V and 5 from J; bases not matched to a gene: 9. CDR3 in amino acids: CASSLVTGTARDTQYF. The CDR3 nucleotides are TGCGCCAGCAGCTTGGTTACCGGGACAGCAAGAGATACGCAGTATTTT. Full variable domain (remainder filled in from reference TRBV5-1 and TRBJ2-3): KAGVTQTPRYLIKTRGQQVTLSCSPISGHRSVSWYQQTPGQGLQFLFEYFSETQRNKGNFPGRFSGRQFSNSRSEMNVSTLELGDSALYLCASSLVTGTARDTQYFGPGTRLTVL.

This rearrangement joins TRBV5-6 to TRBJ2-7, with 9 positions matching TRBD1. Germline lookup yields CDR1 SGHDT and CDR2 YYEEEE. This CDR3 region has 15 residues. After removal of 2 bases from V and 0 bases from J, the junction contained 3 bases not matched to a gene. Here the CDR3 reads CASSFGTGFSYEQYF. CDR3 sequence (DNA): TGTGCCAGCAGCTTTGGGACAGGGTTCTCCTACGAGCAGTACTTC. The full variable domain, completed using reference TRBV5-6 and TRBJ2-7, is DAGVTQSPTHLIKTRGQQVTLRCSPKSGHDTVSWYQQALGQGPQFIFQYYEEEERQRGNFPDRFSGHQFPNYSSELNVNALLLGDSALYLCASSFGTGFSYEQYFGPGTRLTVT.

This clone came up many times. The rearrangement joins TRBV6-4 to TRBJ2-3, with 8 nucleotides matching TRBD2. With V trimmed by 4 bases and J by 2 bases, 5 bases remained unmatched. The CDR3 length is 15 residues. Looked up from germline, CDR1 is MRHNA and CDR2 is SNTAGT. CDR3 in amino acids: CASSVGAGDTDTQYF. DNA of the CDR3: TGTGCCAGCAGTGTAGGAGCGGGGGACACAGATACGCAGTATTTT.

The chain is built from TRBV18 and TRBJ2-3; the match to TRBD2 covers 9 bases. Germline V CDR1 and CDR2: KGHSH, LQKENI. The CDR3 is made up of 13 amino acids. The junction had 2 bases not matched to a gene; V was cut back by 4 bases and J by 6 bases. CDR3 sequence reads: CASSLSGGDTQYF. CDR3 coding DNA: TGTGCCAGCTCACTCAGCGGGGGGGATACGCAGTATTTT.

V is TRBV10-2 and J is TRBJ2-5; D may be TRBD1 (5 bases). The V and J ends lost 3 bases and 7 bases respectively, with 15 bases between them. This CDR3 is built from 14 residues. The germline CDR1 and CDR2 sequences are WSHSY and SAAADI. For the CDR3, the DNA is TGCGCCAGCAGTGACCGACAGCGCGTGGGGACCCAGTACTTC. This encodes CASSDRQRVGTQYF.

This clone was picked up a small number of times. A read error may account for a junction end that differs from germline. The V call is TRBV7-9, the J call TRBJ1-4; no reliable D call. The CDR3 runs to 12 residues. CDR1 and CDR2 from the germline V gene are SEHNR and FQNEAQ (reference sequence). CDR3 amino acids: CSSRQENEKLFF. In nucleotides, the CDR3 is TGTTCCAGCAGGCAGGAAAATGAAAAACTGTTTTTT. Complete variable domain (other parts from reference TRBV7-9 and TRBJ1-4): DTGVSQNPRHKITKRGQNVTFRCDPISEHNRLYWYRQTLGQGPEFLTYFQNEAQLEKSRLLSDRFSAERPKGSFSTLEIQRTEQGDSAMYLCSSRQENEKLFFGSGTQLSVL.

The chain uses TRBV5-8 and TRBJ1-1, with D possibly being TRBD1 (5 bases). The V and J ends lost 0 bases and 0 bases respectively, with 15 bases between them. This CDR3 is built from 17 residues. Germline-derived CDR1 and CDR2 are SGHTS and YDEGEE. DNA of the CDR3: TGTGCCAGCAGCTTGGAGGGGAGGTCGGGTATGAACACTGAAGCTTTCTTT. Translation: CASSLEGRSGMNTEAFF.

V usage is TRBV21-1 and J usage is TRBJ2-2; TRBD2 was called by the table and not checked on the DNA. TRBV21-1 is shown as a pseudogene. The length of the CDR3 is 16 residues. CDR3 nucleotides: TGTGCCAGCGGTTCAGGCGGGGGGACGAACACCGGGGAGCTGTTTTTT. It yields the protein CASGSGGGTNTGELFF.

V gene TRBV5-4 combines with J gene TRBJ2-4; 8 bases fit TRBD2. The germline V gene has CDR1 SGHNT and CDR2 YYREEE (reference sequence). This CDR3 spans 15 amino acids. V was clipped by 7 bases and J by 0 bases; unmatched bases: 6. CDR3 DNA: TGTGCCAGCTCAGGAGCGGGGGTAGCCAAAAACATTCAGTACTTC. It translates to CASSGAGVAKNIQYF.